Listed here are 2 T cell receptor beta chains from one sample, sequenced in a study of control samples from healthy donors and cancer patients (dated by TCRdb to between 2020 and 2021). The library was prepared using the immunoSEQ multiplex PCR assay. What TCRdb holds here is the immuneACCESS table cut down to in-frame rearrangements. Part of the clones is not present; checked against another copy, under half of the missing clones reflect an unresolved V gene, and the others are unexplained. In this sample the table shows approximately 110,000 clones, 91% of which occur a single time. 7.8% of the sample comes from the top ten. Sequenced: blood. Source of these receptors: a woman under 30 in good health.

J is TRBJ1-1 and V is TRBV18, with D tentatively TRBD1 (5 bases). The CDR3 sequence is 12 residues long. Germline V gene lookup returns CDR1 KGHSH and CDR2 LQKENI. Trimming shortened V by 3 bases and J by 3 bases, and 5 bases separated the two germline ends. The DNA of the CDR3 is TGTGCCAGCTCACCGACAGACACTGAAGCTTTCTTT. The encoded protein is CASSPTDTEAFF.

The rearrangement joins TRBV4-3 to TRBJ1-4, with D possibly TRBD1 on 6 matching bases. V gave up 4 bases and J gave up 8 bases, with 17 bases separating them. The CDR3 is made up of 15 amino acids. From germline, CDR1 is LGHNA and CDR2 YSLEER. The DNA of the CDR3 is TGCGCCAGCAGCCCAGACGAGTTAGGGGGGGAAAAACTGTTTTTT. Its protein is CASSPDELGGEKLFF.